This TCR beta chain was captured by sequencing in a study of blood T cells in healthy people across ages. Study-wide background: About one barcoded beta molecule per two T cells was the capture yield of template switching.

CDR1 SNHLY and CDR2 FYNNEI come from the germline V gene. The V end lost 6 bases, the J end lost 2 bases, and 14 bases lay between the germline ends. CDR3 length equals 15 residues. Then a second PCR, running about 7 to 11 cycles, was carried out with a sample-barcoded 5' primer and a J-beta primer mix. One entry per CDR3 protein results from TCRdb running MiXCR on the 5' RACE reads. The profile shows around 870,000 distinct CDR3 sequences, 29% of them singletons. This clonotype has a handful of counts. Sequencing was performed on blood. The chain employs TRBV2 and TRBJ1-5; D perhaps matches TRBD1 (6 bases). This clonotype was sampled from a woman of 80 years or more in good health. The CDR3 is CASRTGGQGNQPQHF. CDR3 sequence (DNA): TGTGCCAGCAGGACAGGAGGACAAGGCAATCAGCCCCAGCATTTT. Full variable domain (remainder filled in from reference TRBV2 and TRBJ1-5): EPEVTQTPSHQVTQMGQEVILRCVPISNHLYFYWYRQILGQKVEFLVSFYNNEISEKSEIFDDQFSVERPDGSNFTLKIRSTKLEDSAMYFCASRTGGQGNQPQHFGDGTRLSIL.